This T cell receptor (beta chain) is from a study of control samples from healthy donors and cancer patients. Only in-frame clones appear in the TCRdb table, and some are missing; sequencing was by immunoSEQ multiplex PCR. The sample lists over 80,000 clones, 85% occurring once. The count of this clone is one. The TCR comes from a man younger than 45 in good health. Material for sequencing was blood.

The DNA for the CDR3 is TGCGCCAGCAGCTTGCCGCTAGCGGGGGGGCTCAGTGAGCAGTACTTC. Protein product: CASSLPLAGGLSEQYF. The rearrangement uses TRBV5-1 and TRBJ2-7, with TRBD2 identical over 12 bases. Germline CDR1 reads SGHRS; CDR2 reads YFSETQ. This CDR3 comprises 16 residues. J lost 7 bases, V lost 1 base, and 9 bases had no gene match.